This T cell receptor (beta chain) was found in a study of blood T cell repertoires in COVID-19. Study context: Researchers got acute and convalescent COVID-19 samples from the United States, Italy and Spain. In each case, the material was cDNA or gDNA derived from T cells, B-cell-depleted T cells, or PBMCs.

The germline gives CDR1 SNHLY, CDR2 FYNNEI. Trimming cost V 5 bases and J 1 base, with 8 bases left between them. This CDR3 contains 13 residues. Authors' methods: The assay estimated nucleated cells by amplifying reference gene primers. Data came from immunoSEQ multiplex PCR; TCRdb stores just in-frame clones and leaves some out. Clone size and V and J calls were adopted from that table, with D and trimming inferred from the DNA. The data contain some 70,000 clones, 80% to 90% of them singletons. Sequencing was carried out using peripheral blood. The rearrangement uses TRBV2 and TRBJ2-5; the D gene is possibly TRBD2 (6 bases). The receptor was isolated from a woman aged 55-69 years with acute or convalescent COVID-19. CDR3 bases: TGTGCCAGCAGTCGGGGACTCCAAGAGACCCAGTACTTC. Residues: CASSRGLQETQYF.